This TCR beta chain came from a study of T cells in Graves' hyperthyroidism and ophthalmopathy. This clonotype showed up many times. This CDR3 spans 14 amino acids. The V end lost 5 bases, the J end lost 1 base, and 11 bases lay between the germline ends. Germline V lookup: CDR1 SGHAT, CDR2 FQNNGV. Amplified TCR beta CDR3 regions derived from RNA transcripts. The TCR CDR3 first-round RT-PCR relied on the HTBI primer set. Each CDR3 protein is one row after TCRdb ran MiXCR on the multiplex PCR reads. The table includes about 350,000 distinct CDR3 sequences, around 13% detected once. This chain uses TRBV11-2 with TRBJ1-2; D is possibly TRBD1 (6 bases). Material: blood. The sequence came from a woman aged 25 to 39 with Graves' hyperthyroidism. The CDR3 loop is CASSPQGLNYGYTF. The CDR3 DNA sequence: TGTGCCAGCAGCCCTCAGGGGCTTAACTATGGCTACACCTTC.